This TCR beta chain comes out of a study of cytomegalovirus exposure and HLA in healthy donors. Study-wide background: Among around 180 million T cells, an earlier analysis found roughly 120 million unique TCR beta sequences. Study-wide results and caveats: Later on, an analysis found that several of the most significant clusters appeared to be linked to common viral pathogens, which included parvovirus B19.

This clone has more than one count but fewer than ten. Its target is unknown. The trim removed 1 base at V and 5 bases at J, leaving 4 bases unmatched. This CDR3 spans 14 amino acids. CDR1 is GTSNPN, CDR2 SVGIG, per germline (reference sequence). The primer mix had 60 Vbeta and 13 Jbeta primers. Only in-frame clones appear in the TCRdb table, and some are missing; sequencing was by immunoSEQ multiplex PCR. The repertoire holds about 76,000 clones, with about four fifths as singletons. The chain is built from TRBV30 and TRBJ2-5, with TRBD2 identical over 10 bases. This clonotype was obtained from a woman between 35 and 50 years old in good health and CMV-seropositive. The sample comprised PBMCs. The CDR3 DNA sequence: TGTGCCTGGAGTGCAGGACTAGCGGTCGAGACCCAGTACTTC. It translates to CAWSAGLAVETQYF.